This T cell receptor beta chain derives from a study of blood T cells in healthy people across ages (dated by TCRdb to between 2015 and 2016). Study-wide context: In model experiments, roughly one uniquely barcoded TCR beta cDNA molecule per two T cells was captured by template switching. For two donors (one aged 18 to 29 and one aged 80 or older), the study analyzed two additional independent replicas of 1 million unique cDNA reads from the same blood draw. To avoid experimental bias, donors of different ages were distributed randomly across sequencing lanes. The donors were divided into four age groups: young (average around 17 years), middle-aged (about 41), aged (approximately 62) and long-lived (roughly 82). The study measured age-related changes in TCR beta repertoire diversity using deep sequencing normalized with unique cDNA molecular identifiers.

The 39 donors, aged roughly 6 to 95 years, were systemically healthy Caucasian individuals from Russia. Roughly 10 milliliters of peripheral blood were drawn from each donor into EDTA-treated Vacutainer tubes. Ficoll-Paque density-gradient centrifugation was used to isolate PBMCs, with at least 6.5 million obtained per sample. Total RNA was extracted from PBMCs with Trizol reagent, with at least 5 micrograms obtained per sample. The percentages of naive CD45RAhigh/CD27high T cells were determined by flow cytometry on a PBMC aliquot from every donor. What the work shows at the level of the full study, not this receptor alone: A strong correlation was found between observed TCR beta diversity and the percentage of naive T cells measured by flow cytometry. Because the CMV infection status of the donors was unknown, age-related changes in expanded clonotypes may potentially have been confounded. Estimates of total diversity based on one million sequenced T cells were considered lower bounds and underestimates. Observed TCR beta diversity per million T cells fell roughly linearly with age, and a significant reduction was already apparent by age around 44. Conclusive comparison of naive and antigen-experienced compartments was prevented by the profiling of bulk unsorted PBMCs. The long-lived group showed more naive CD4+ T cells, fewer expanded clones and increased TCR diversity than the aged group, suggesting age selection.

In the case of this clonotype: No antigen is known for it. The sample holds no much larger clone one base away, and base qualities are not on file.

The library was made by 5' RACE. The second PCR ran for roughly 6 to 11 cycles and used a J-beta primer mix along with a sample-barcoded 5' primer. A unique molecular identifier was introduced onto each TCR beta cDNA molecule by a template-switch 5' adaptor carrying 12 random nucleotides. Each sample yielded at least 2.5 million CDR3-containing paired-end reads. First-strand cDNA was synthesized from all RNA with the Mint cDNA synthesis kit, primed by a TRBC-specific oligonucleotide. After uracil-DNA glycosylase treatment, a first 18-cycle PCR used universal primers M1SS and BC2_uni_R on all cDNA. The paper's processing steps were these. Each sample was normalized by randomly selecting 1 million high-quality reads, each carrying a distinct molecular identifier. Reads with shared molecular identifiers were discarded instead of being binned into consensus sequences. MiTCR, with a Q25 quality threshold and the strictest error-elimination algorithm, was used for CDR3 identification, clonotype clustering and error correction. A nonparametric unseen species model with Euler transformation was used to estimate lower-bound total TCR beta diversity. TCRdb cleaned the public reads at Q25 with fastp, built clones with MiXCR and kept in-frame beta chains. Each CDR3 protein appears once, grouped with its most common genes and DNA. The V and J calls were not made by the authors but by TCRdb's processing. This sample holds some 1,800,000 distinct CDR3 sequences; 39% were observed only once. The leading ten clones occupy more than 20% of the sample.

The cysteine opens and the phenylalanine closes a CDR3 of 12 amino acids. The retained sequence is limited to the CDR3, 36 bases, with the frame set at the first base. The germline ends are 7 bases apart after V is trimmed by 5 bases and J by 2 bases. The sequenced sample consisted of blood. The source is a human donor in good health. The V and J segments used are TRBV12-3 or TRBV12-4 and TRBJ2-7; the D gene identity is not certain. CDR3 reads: CASSPPAYEQYF. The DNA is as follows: TGTGCCAGCAGTCCCCCGGCCTACGAGCAGTACTTC.